These 29 T cell receptor beta chains originate from one sample sequenced in a study of blood T cell repertoires in COVID-19. The method was immunoSEQ multiplex PCR; TCRdb's version includes in-frame clones alone and lacks a portion of them. The table lists 350,000 to 450,000 clones, over 75% of them singletons. Sequenced sample: peripheral blood. The receptors were gathered from a woman aged 55-69 years with COVID-19, enrolled during active disease.

The V call is TRBV27, the J call TRBJ1-6, with 8 nucleotides matching TRBD1. Trimming at V came to 4 bases and at J to 10 bases, leaving 9 bases not matched to a gene. Germline-derived CDR1 and CDR2 are MNHEY and SMNVEV (reference sequence). The CDR3 spans 15 residues. The CDR3 region has the DNA TGTGCCAGCAGTTCCCGGACAGGGTTTCGGTCACCCCTCCACTTT. Its protein product is CASSSRTGFRSPLHF.

This chain uses TRBV9 with TRBJ1-6, with D possibly TRBD1 on 5 matching bases. The V end was cut by 3 bases, the J end by 7 bases, with 8 bases between. CDR3 length equals 13 residues. Per the germline V gene, CDR1 is SGDLS and CDR2 is YYNGEE. The chain's CDR3 is CASSATANSPLHF. In DNA form, the CDR3 reads TGTGCCAGCAGCGCGACAGCGAATTCACCCCTCCACTTT.

This chain joins TRBV5-1 and TRBJ2-4, with TRBD2 matching over 9 bases. From germline, CDR1 is SGHRS and CDR2 YFSETQ. J was trimmed by 9 bases and V by 0 bases; bases with no gene match: 7. The CDR3 is made up of 15 amino acids. The CDR3 here is CASSLAVAGGPIQYF. The CDR3 DNA reads TGCGCCAGCAGCTTGGCTGTGGCGGGGGGGCCCATTCAGTACTTC.

This clone was recorded once. The rearrangement uses TRBV5-1 and TRBJ1-2, with TRBD1 matching 9 bases. Germline V gene data show CDR1 as SGHRS and CDR2 as YFSETQ. Trimming cost V 0 bases and J 1 base; bases outside gene matches: 4. CDR3 length: 16 amino acids. The chain's CDR3 is CASSLAQGAVNYGYTF. The CDR3 DNA sequence: TGCGCCAGCAGCTTGGCACAGGGGGCCGTTAACTATGGCTACACCTTC.

This sequence joins TRBV19 and TRBJ2-3, with 9 bases matching TRBD1. With 3 bases clipped from V and 6 bases from J, the junction kept 7 bases outside the gene matches. The CDR3 length is 15 residues. Germline V CDR1 and CDR2: LNHDA, SQIVND (reference sequence). The CDR3 reads CASSIPGQGRDTQYF. The CDR3 DNA follows: TGTGCCAGTAGTATCCCGGGACAGGGAAGGGATACGCAGTATTTT.

The CDR3 nucleotides are TGTGCCAGCAGTTTCATCTCTGGAAACACCATATATTTT. Its protein is CASSFISGNTIYF. V is TRBV12-3 or TRBV12-4 and J is TRBJ1-3; the D is unclear. With 3 bases removed from V and 0 bases from J, the gap between germline ends came to 3 bases. The CDR3 runs 13 residues.

CDR3 residues: CASKNLAVQETQYF. The CDR3 coding sequence is TGTGCCAGCAAGAATCTAGCGGTCCAAGAGACCCAGTACTTC. J is TRBJ2-5 and V is TRBV6-5, with TRBD2 matching 7 bases. This CDR3 region has 14 residues. V shed 7 bases, J shed 1 base, and the junction held 6 bases outside the gene matches. Per the germline V gene, CDR1 is MNHEY and CDR2 is SVGAGI.

The rearrangement joins TRBV21-1 to TRBJ1-2; whether TRBD1, the table's D call, matches the DNA was not checked. TRBV21-1 is described as a pseudogene. This CDR3 has 16 residues. CDR3 coding DNA: TGTGCCAGCAACCATTCTCCGGACAGGGGAGGTTATGGCTACACCTTC. It codes for CASNHSPDRGGYGYTF.

V gene TRBV19 combines with J gene TRBJ2-5, with a tentative D call TRBD1 (5 bases). Germline lookup yields CDR1 LNHDA and CDR2 SQIVND (reference sequence). The V end was cut by 4 bases, the J end by 0 bases, with 12 bases between. This CDR3 is 15 amino acids long. CDR3 bases: TGTGCCAGTAGTAAGGGGCGAGTAAACCAAGAGACCCAGTACTTC. Protein: CASSKGRVNQETQYF.

The rearrangement joins TRBV28 to TRBJ1-2, with D perhaps matching TRBD1 (5 bases). Trimming left V 3 bases short and J 4 bases short, with 6 bases between. Germline lookup yields CDR1 MDHEN and CDR2 SYDVKM. This CDR3 region has 12 residues. In nucleotides, the CDR3 is TGTGCCAGCAGTTTCGACAGCTATGGCTACACCTTC. Translated, it gives CASSFDSYGYTF.

CDR3 in DNA: TGCGCCAGCAGCACGGGGGAGAGCAATCAGCCCCAGCATTTT. Translation: CASSTGESNQPQHF. The chain combines TRBV5-1 with TRBJ1-5; tentatively, D is TRBD1 (5 bases). V lost 4 bases, J lost 1 base, and 9 bases lay in between. The CDR3 runs to 14 residues. The V gene's germline CDR1 is SGHRS and CDR2 YFSETQ.

This chain joins TRBV28 and TRBJ2-7; no definite D call. Trimming left V 6 bases short and J 7 bases short, with 16 bases between. There are 13 residues in the CDR3. Germline V gives CDR1 MDHEN, CDR2 SYDVKM. The chain's CDR3 is CASSRRLAGEQYF. In nucleotides, the CDR3 is TGTGCCAGCAGCCGCAGACTGGCCGGGGAGCAGTACTTC.

This rearrangement joins TRBV7-9 to TRBJ1-6; 8 nucleotides align to TRBD1. Germline V gives CDR1 SEHNR, CDR2 FQNEAQ (reference sequence). This CDR3 contains 14 residues. The ends lost 10 bases at V and 6 bases at J; junction bases unmatched: 8. Here the CDR3 reads CATSRTGSNSPLHF. CDR3 nucleotides: TGTGCCACCTCTCGGACAGGGAGTAATTCACCCCTCCACTTT. Based on the CDR3 plus reference TRBV7-9 and TRBJ1-6, the full variable domain is DTGVSQNPRHKITKRGQNVTFRCDPISEHNRLYWYRQTLGQGPEFLTYFQNEAQLEKSRLLSDRFSAERPKGSFSTLEIQRTEQGDSAMYLCATSRTGSNSPLHFGNGTRLTVT.

The chain carries TRBV24-1 and TRBJ2-3, with 8 bases lining up with TRBD1. This CDR3 has 14 amino acids. V dropped 5 bases and J dropped 0; count of bases not matched to a gene: 0. Per germline, CDR1 KGHDR and CDR2 SFDVKD. Here the CDR3 DNA reads TGTGCCACCAGTGGACAGGGGAGCACAGATACGCAGTATTTT. Its translation: CATSGQGSTDTQYF.

This chain joins TRBV6-5 and TRBJ1-2; TRBD1 is a possible D gene (6 bases). This CDR3 is 15 amino acids long. In germline, CDR1 is MNHEY, CDR2 SVGAGI. Between the trimmed V and J ends, which lost 8 bases and 0 bases, there was a span of 16 bases. CDR3 protein: CASSASPGANYGYTF. CDR3 bases: TGTGCCAGCTCTGCTAGCCCAGGGGCTAACTATGGCTACACCTTC.

The chain links TRBV6-5 to TRBJ1-3; D is possibly TRBD1 (5 bases). CDR1 and CDR2 from the germline V gene are MNHEY and SVGAGI. The CDR3 sequence is 12 residues long. Between the trimmed V and J ends, which lost 8 bases and 4 bases, there was a span of 9 bases. DNA for the CDR3: TGTGCCAGCGCGGGGCCCGGAAACACCATATATTTT. Translation: CASAGPGNTIYF.

V usage is TRBV5-8 and J usage is TRBJ1-5; D not resolved. This CDR3 region has 13 residues. Germline CDR1 and CDR2: SGHTS and YDEGEE. V was trimmed by 4 bases and J by 7 bases, leaving 12 bases between them. The CDR3 spells CASSQFPGQPQHF. The CDR3 DNA is TGTGCCAGCAGCCAGTTTCCGGGGCAGCCCCAGCATTTT.

The rearrangement joins TRBV4-1 to TRBJ1-5; the match to TRBD1 covers 8 bases. This CDR3 is 16 amino acids long. Trimming removed 0 bases from V and 3 bases from J; junction bases left unmatched: 4. Per the germline V gene, CDR1 is MGHRA and CDR2 is YSYEKL. In nucleotides, the CDR3 is TGCGCCAGCAGCCAAGAAAGACAGGGGTACAATCAGCCCCAGCATTTT. Protein sequence: CASSQERQGYNQPQHF.

The genes are TRBV2 and TRBJ1-2; 8 bases agree with TRBD1. This CDR3 is built from 14 residues. Germline V gene sequence: CDR1 SNHLY, CDR2 FYNNEI. The V and J ends lost 8 bases and 0 bases, in that order; junction bases with no gene match: 5. CDR3 protein: CASARTGSNYGYTF. CDR3 nucleotide sequence: TGTGCCAGCGCCAGGACAGGGTCTAACTATGGCTACACCTTC.

V gene TRBV10-3 combines with J gene TRBJ2-5, with 15 bases aligning to TRBD2. This CDR3 region has 14 residues. Germline values: CDR1 ENHRY, CDR2 SYGVKD. V lost 10 bases to trimming and J lost 5 bases; unmatched junction nucleotides: 5. CDR3 residues: CATRTSGGVETQYF. CDR3 in DNA: TGTGCCACCCGGACTAGCGGGGGGGTGGAGACCCAGTACTTC.

The chain has TRBV6-5 and TRBJ1-3, with D hard to call. The CDR3 covers 13 residues. The V gene lost 6 bases and the J gene lost 4 bases, with 10 bases spanning the gap. The germline gives CDR1 MNHEY, CDR2 SVGAGI. Written as DNA, the CDR3 is TGTGCCAGCAGACCCGACTCGGGAAACACCATATATTTT. Translation gives CASRPDSGNTIYF.

The chain couples TRBV28 to TRBJ2-7; TRBD1 is a possible D gene (6 bases). Trimming took off 6 bases at V and 7 bases at J, with 19 bases between the two ends. Germline V lookup: CDR1 MDHEN, CDR2 SYDVKM. The CDR3 has 14 amino acids. The CDR3 nucleotides are TGTGCCAGCAGGGACCCGGGACAAAAGTTAGAGCAGTACTTC. This translates into CASRDPGQKLEQYF.

This clone showed up just a few times. The sample holds other DNA sequences that translate to the same CDR3. V is TRBV5-1 and J is TRBJ2-2; tentative D call: TRBD1 (6 bases). The CDR3 is 14 residues long. V gave up 3 bases and J gave up 1 base, with 7 bases separating them. The V gene's germline CDR1 is SGHRS and CDR2 YFSETQ. This CDR3 is CASSSTGNTGELFF. DNA of the CDR3: TGCGCCAGCAGCTCGACAGGGAACACCGGGGAGCTGTTTTTT.

V is TRBV7-9 and J is TRBJ2-5; perhaps TRBD1 as D (5 bases). V was trimmed by 3 bases and J by 5 bases, leaving 13 bases between them. The CDR3 consists of 14 residues. Looked up from germline, CDR1 is SEHNR and CDR2 is FQNEAQ (reference sequence). The CDR3 DNA reads as TGTGCCAGCAGCTTGGGTAGCAGGGTGGAGACCCAGTACTTC. Translation gives CASSLGSRVETQYF.

The chain combines TRBV5-1 with TRBJ2-4, with D possibly TRBD2 on 5 matching bases. The V gene's germline CDR1 is SGHRS and CDR2 YFSETQ. This CDR3 spans 15 amino acids. V gave up 0 bases and J gave up 8 bases, with 15 bases separating them. CDR3 in DNA: TGCGCCAGCAGCTTGGAGGGCCGGAGGATACACATTCAGTACTTC. Protein sequence: CASSLEGRRIHIQYF.

This rearrangement joins TRBV7-9 to TRBJ1-3, with TRBD1 identical over 8 bases. The ends lost 4 bases at V and 8 bases at J; junction bases unmatched: 7. Germline V gives CDR1 SEHNR, CDR2 FQNEAQ (reference sequence). This CDR3 has 14 residues. In DNA, the CDR3 is TGTGCCAGCAGCTCGGGACAGGCCTCCTACACCATATATTTT. Amino acids: CASSSGQASYTIYF.

This rearrangement joins TRBV6-5 to TRBJ2-7, with D possibly being TRBD1 (5 bases). Trimming stripped 5 bases from V and 3 bases from J, with 14 bases between. The CDR3 runs to 14 residues. CDR1 is MNHEY, CDR2 SVGAGI, per germline. This CDR3 reads CASSLLGQGYEQYF. DNA of the CDR3: TGTGCCAGCAGTCTACTGGGGCAGGGCTACGAGCAGTACTTC.

This chain links TRBV5-8 with TRBJ1-4, with 7 bases matching TRBD1. Germline V CDR1 and CDR2: SGHTS, YDEGEE. The ends lost 0 bases at V and 4 bases at J; junction bases unmatched: 3. The CDR3 has 15 residues. Here the CDR3 reads CASSLGQGYNEKLFF. CDR3 sequence (DNA): TGTGCCAGCAGCTTGGGACAGGGATATAATGAAAAACTGTTTTTT.

This sequence joins TRBV11-2 and TRBJ1-3; no clear D. Germline CDR1 reads SGHAT; CDR2 reads FQNNGV. The ends were cut back, 1 base at V and 0 bases at J, with 7 bases in the middle. The CDR3 is 15 amino acids. The CDR3 DNA reads TGTGCCAGCAGCTTAGTCGAGAGCTCTGGAAACACCATATATTTT. The encoded protein is CASSLVESSGNTIYF.